What follows are 5 T cell receptor beta chains derived from one specimen sequenced in a study of blood T cells in healthy people across ages. A J-beta primer mix and a sample-barcoded 5' primer were used in a second PCR of roughly 6 to 11 cycles. TCRdb independently ran MiXCR on the 5' RACE reads; one entry per CDR3 protein. The table shows fewer than 1,000,000 distinct CDR3 sequences, with roughly 44% occurring only once. The sample was blood. All receptors derive from a man in his 60s in good health.

The CDR3 DNA reads TGTGCCAGCAGCTTCTTTGGTGGGGGACGCTTCTACGAGCAGTACTTC. It encodes CASSFFGGGRFYEQYF. This rearrangement joins TRBV7-8 to TRBJ2-5, with D possibly called TRBD1 or TRBD2 (5 bases each). The last part of the DNA fits TRBJ2-7 better; the J call may be wrong. CDR1 and CDR2 (germline): SGHVS, FQNEAQ. The CDR3 consists of 16 residues.

In this sample, this clonotype turned up a few times. CDR3: CSGFGGGKQYF. CDR3 nucleotide sequence: TGCAGCGGTTTCGGGGGTGGGAAGCAGTACTTC. This chain connects TRBV29-1 to TRBJ2-5; D is possibly TRBD2 (6 bases). The CDR3 runs 11 residues. Trimming stripped 7 bases from V and 11 bases from J, with 17 bases between. Germline V lookup: CDR1 SQVTM, CDR2 ANQGSEA.

The rearrangement uses TRBV9 and TRBJ1-2; possible D gene TRBD1, 6 bases. This CDR3 comprises 15 residues. Per germline, CDR1 SGDLS and CDR2 YYNGEE. Trimming shortened V by 6 bases and J by 4 bases, and 19 bases separated the two germline ends. The CDR3 DNA follows: TGTGCCAGCACCTCGGGCGGGGACACCATCTATGGCTACACCTTC. This gives the protein CASTSGGDTIYGYTF.

The chain couples TRBV6-2 or TRBV6-3 to TRBJ2-5; D gene uncertain. In germline, CDR1 is MNHEY, CDR2 SVGEGT. Trimming took 1 base from V and 1 from J, leaving 13 bases between them. The CDR3 is 16 amino acids. The CDR3 here is CASSYYGSSIQETQYF. The CDR3 bases are TGTGCCAGCAGTTACTACGGATCCTCAATCCAAGAGACCCAGTACTTC.

The table lists this clonotype with a few counts. The chain is built from TRBV6-1 and TRBJ1-2; 9 nucleotides line up with TRBD1. The CDR3 runs to 20 residues. The junction had 24 bases not matched to a gene; V was cut back by 6 bases and J by 4 bases. In germline, CDR1 is MNHNS, CDR2 SASEGT. CDR3 coding DNA: TGTGCCAGCAGAACAGATATGGGACAGAGGGGACAGGGCTTTGGCTATGGCTACACCTTC. Amino acid sequence: CASRTDMGQRGQGFGYGYTF.